Listed below are T cell receptor beta chains from one sample, sequenced in a study of T cell changes during pregnancy in multiple sclerosis. Profiled with immunoSEQ multiplex PCR; TCRdb holds only in-frame clones, not every one. The table records 90,000 to 120,000 clones, just over 90% of them present only once. The sample here was peripheral blood, taken after pregnancy. The source of these receptors is a female donor with multiple sclerosis, enrolled in a pregnancy study. CDR3s include the opening cysteine and the closing phenylalanine or tryptophan. D genes are given only for firm matches. For some rows the clone size is stated as once, few or many, or as a class when expanded; others skip it.

len	d_gene	v_gene	abundance	j_gene	CDR3nt	CDR3aa
14	TRBD1	TRBV6-5	few	TRBJ2-2	TGTGCCAGCAGTTCCCGAACAGGGGAGGGGGAGCTGTTTTTT	CASSSRTGEGELFF
11	NA	TRBV28	NA	TRBJ1-1	TGTGCCAGCGGTAGCGGCGCTGAAGCTTTCTTT	CASGSGAEAFF
16	NA	TRBV9	NA	TRBJ1-6	TGTGCCAGCAGCCGGCAAGCGCAGGGAGGCGATTCACCCCTCCACTTT	CASSRQAQGGDSPLHF
15	TRBD1	TRBV11-2	NA	TRBJ2-3	TGTGCCAGCAGCCTGAACAGGGGGCGCAGAGATACGCAGTATTTT	CASSLNRGRRDTQYF
15	NA	TRBV6-5	NA	TRBJ1-3	TGTGCCAGCAGCTATGGGGGGGGCCCCGGAGACACCATATATTTT	CASSYGGGPGDTIYF
16	NA	TRBV4-2	NA	TRBJ2-5	TGTGCCAGCAGCCAAGTCACTCCCCAGGACCAAGAGACCCAGTACTTC	CASSQVTPQDQETQYF
15	NA	TRBV30	NA	TRBJ2-7	TGTGCCTGGAGTCCCGGGACAGCGGGGGTCTACGAGCAGTACTTC	CAWSPGTAGVYEQYF
13	TRBD2	TRBV10-1	NA	TRBJ2-1	TGCGCCAGCAACGGCGGGGGGGCCGTTGAGCAGTTCTTC	CASNGGGAVEQFF
15	NA	TRBV5-1	NA	TRBJ2-5	TGCGCCAGCAGCTTGGAGGAGGGGTTAGGGGAGACCCAGTACTTC	CASSLEEGLGETQYF
15	TRBD1	TRBV13	NA	TRBJ1-6	TGTGCCAGCAGCTTTGGACAGGGTTCCAATTCACCCCTCCACTTT	CASSFGQGSNSPLHF
15	TRBD2	TRBV9	NA	TRBJ2-5	TGTGCCAGCAGCGTAAGCGGGGGGGGACAAGAGACCCAGTACTTC	CASSVSGGGQETQYF
17	TRBD1	TRBV9	NA	TRBJ1-1	TGTGCCAGCAACCTAACCGACAGGGGGCGCGGGGTCACTGAAGCTTTCTTT	CASNLTDRGRGVTEAFF
15	TRBD2	TRBV6-4	NA	TRBJ2-3	TGTGCCAGCAGTGGGACTAGCGGGGGCACAGATACGCAGTATTTT	CASSGTSGGTDTQYF
13	NA	TRBV6-5	few	TRBJ2-3	TGTGCCAGCAGTCGGGACTCGCCGGATACGCAGTATTTT	CASSRDSPDTQYF
17	TRBD2	TRBV9	NA	TRBJ2-1	TGTGCCAGCAGCGTAGAGTTGGTAGCGGGCCTATTCAATGAGCAGTTCTTC	CASSVELVAGLFNEQFF
15	NA	TRBV6-5	NA	TRBJ1-3	TGTGCCAGCAGACCGGGAGTTTCCCCTGGAAACACCATATATTTT	CASRPGVSPGNTIYF
13	NA	TRBV11-2	once	TRBJ2-7	TGTGCCAGCAGCTCCCAGGGATCGTACGAGCAGTACTTC	CASSSQGSYEQYF
13	NA	TRBV6-1	NA	TRBJ2-7	TGTGCCAGCAGTGAACAGGTATCCTACGAGCAGTACTTC	CASSEQVSYEQYF
15	TRBD2	TRBV25-1	once	TRBJ2-5	TGTGCCAGCAGTGCATTAGCGGGGGCCCAAGAGACCCAGTACTTC	CASSALAGAQETQYF
14	NA	TRBV9	NA	TRBJ2-7	TGTGCCAGCAGCCCACCGGACAGTACCTACGAGCAGTACTTC	CASSPPDSTYEQYF
17	TRBD1	TRBV5-6	NA	TRBJ1-6	TGTGCCAGCAGCTTGGTCGCTTCACAGGGGGCCGGTTCACCCCTCCACTTT	CASSLVASQGAGSPLHF
15	NA	TRBV9	NA	TRBJ2-7	TGTGCCAGCAGCGTAAGCGGACGGGGAAACTACGAGCAGTACTTC	CASSVSGRGNYEQYF
15	NA	TRBV10-3	NA	TRBJ1-1	TGTGCCATCAGGGGCCCAGGCGACGAAAACACTGAAGCTTTCTTT	CAIRGPGDENTEAFF
14	TRBD1	TRBV9	once	TRBJ2-1	TGTGCCAGCAGCCCCGGGACAGGGTACAATGAGCAGTTCTTC	CASSPGTGYNEQFF
18	NA	TRBV18	NA	TRBJ2-7	TGTGCCAGCTCACCACCGACATCCCCACGGGTCCGGGGTTACGAGCAGTACTTC	CASSPPTSPRVRGYEQYF
16	TRBD2	TRBV11-2	NA	TRBJ2-5	TGTGCCAGCAGCCCTAGTCGGGGGGACCTCCAAGAGACCCAGTACTTC	CASSPSRGDLQETQYF
16	NA	TRBV14	NA	TRBJ1-2	TGTGCCAGCAGCCCGCCCGGGACTTTTCTCAGTTGGAGCTACACCTTC	CASSPPGTFLSWSYTF
13	NA	TRBV5-1	NA	TRBJ2-1	TGCGCCAGCCGGAGGAGCTCCTACAATGAGCAGTTCTTC	CASRRSSYNEQFF
17	NA	TRBV5-1	NA	TRBJ1-1	TGCGCCAGCAGCTTGGAACAGGGTTCGCCGAGGCGTATTGAAGCTTTCTTT	CASSLEQGSPRRIEAFF
13	NA	TRBV5-1	few	TRBJ2-5	TGCGCCAGCGCCGGGAACCCGGAAGAGACCCAGTACTTC	CASAGNPEETQYF
15	NA	TRBV7-6	NA	TRBJ1-4	TGTGCCAGCAGCTTACTCAGAGCAACTAACGAAAAACTGTTTTTT	CASSLLRATNEKLFF
15	TRBD1	TRBV2	NA	TRBJ2-6	TGTGCCAGCAGAGAGACAGGGGCAGGGGCCAACGTCCTGACTTTC	CASRETGAGANVLTF
15	TRBD2	TRBV7-8	NA	TRBJ2-1	TGTGCCAGCAGCTTAGGACTAGCGGGGAACAATGAGCAGTTCTTC	CASSLGLAGNNEQFF
15	NA	TRBV9	NA	TRBJ2-1	TGTGCCAGCAGCGTAGCAGCGGGCGGGTACAATGAGCAGTTCTTC	CASSVAAGGYNEQFF
13	NA	TRBV7-2	NA	TRBJ1-2	TGTGCCAGCAGCCTTCCGGGCAGGGTCTCGAACACCTTC	CASSLPGRVSNTF
11	NA	TRBV6-1	NA	TRBJ1-2	TGTGCCAGCAGTTCAGGAGGAGGCTACACCTTC	CASSSGGGYTF
14	NA	TRBV2	NA	TRBJ1-2	TGTGCCAGCCCACGACCGGAGGTAGACTATGGCTACACCTTC	CASPRPEVDYGYTF
15	NA	TRBV6-6	NA	TRBJ1-2	TGTGCCAGCAGTTACCGGCTGGGGGCAGACTATGGCTACACCTTC	CASSYRLGADYGYTF
12	NA	TRBV11-3	NA	TRBJ2-1	TGTGCCAGCAGCCCCCTAGGCGGTGAGCAGTTCTTC	CASSPLGGEQFF
15	NA	TRBV6-1	NA	TRBJ1-1	TGTGCCAGCAGTCCGGGACACGGGCCTAACACTGAAGCTTTCTTT	CASSPGHGPNTEAFF
14	NA	TRBV6-5	NA	TRBJ2-5	TGTGCCAGCAGTTACGTAACATCCCAAGAGACCCAGTACTTC	CASSYVTSQETQYF
16	NA	TRBV5-1	NA	TRBJ2-1	TGCGCCAGCAGCTCCTCGACTAGTAACCCCTGGGATGAGCAGTTCTTC	CASSSSTSNPWDEQFF
14	TRBD1	TRBV5-1	few	TRBJ1-2	TGCGCCAGCAGCCCAGGACAGGGGGCGAATGGCTACACCTTC	CASSPGQGANGYTF
12	NA	TRBV25-1	NA	TRBJ1-1	TGTGCCAGCAGTCCACAAGGGGATGAAGCTTTCTTT	CASSPQGDEAFF
15	TRBD1	TRBV7-2	NA	TRBJ1-4	TGTGCCAGCAGCCGAACAGGGGCAACTAATGAAAAACTGTTTTTT	CASSRTGATNEKLFF
14	NA	TRBV5-6	NA	TRBJ1-4	TGTGCCAGCAGCTTCCAGGGAGGAGGAGAAAAACTGTTTTTT	CASSFQGGGEKLFF
11	TRBD1	TRBV6-5	NA	TRBJ2-3	TGTGCCAGCCGGACAGGAGGTGGGCAGTATTTT	CASRTGGGQYF
15	TRBD1	TRBV27	NA	TRBJ1-5	TGTGCCAGCAGTTTTCGGACAGGGCCTAATCAGCCCCAGCATTTT	CASSFRTGPNQPQHF
13	NA	TRBV10-3	NA	TRBJ2-7	TGTGCCATCAGTGAGAGGGGCTCCTACGAGCAGTACTTC	CAISERGSYEQYF
15	NA	TRBV7-2	once	TRBJ2-7	TGTGCCAGCAGCTTAGATGCGGGGCTGACCTACGAGCAGTACTTC	CASSLDAGLTYEQYF
14	TRBD1	TRBV7-6	NA	TRBJ2-7	TGTGCCAGCAGCTCAGGGGGCGGCGGGTACGAGCAGTACTTC	CASSSGGGGYEQYF
14	TRBD2	TRBV27	NA	TRBJ2-7	TGTGCCAGCAGTGAGGGACTAGCGGACTACGAGCAGTACTTC	CASSEGLADYEQYF
14	NA	TRBV5-5	NA	TRBJ2-2	TGTGCCAGCACCTCGGGGGACTCCACCGGGGAGCTGTTTTTT	CASTSGDSTGELFF
14	NA	TRBV5-5	NA	TRBJ1-4	TGTGCCAGCAGCCCGGGGGGGAATAAGGAAAAACTGTTTTTT	CASSPGGNKEKLFF
14	TRBD1	TRBV10-2	NA	TRBJ1-3	TGCGCCAGCAGTGAGTCAGGGGGCCGAGACACCATATATTTT	CASSESGGRDTIYF
15	TRBD1	TRBV19	once	TRBJ2-4	TGTGCCAGTAGTACGACAGGGAAGGCCAAAAACATTCAGTACTTC	CASSTTGKAKNIQYF
16	NA	TRBV12-5	NA	TRBJ1-1	TGTGCTAGTGTTTCCCTTTCCGGCGGTTCGAGCACTGAAGCTTTCTTT	CASVSLSGGSSTEAFF
12	NA	TRBV11-2	NA	TRBJ2-2	TGTGCCAGCAGCTTAGGGGCTGGGGAGCTGTTTTTT	CASSLGAGELFF
15	NA	TRBV5-1	NA	TRBJ1-1	TGCGCCAGCAGCTTGGGGTTCAGTTTGAACACTGAAGCTTTCTTT	CASSLGFSLNTEAFF
15	NA	TRBV4-2	NA	TRBJ1-6	TGTGCCAGCAGCCAAGACAGCTCCTATAATTCACCCCTCCACTTT	CASSQDSSYNSPLHF